This TCR beta chain was observed in a study of T cell responses to AZD1222 COVID-19 vaccine. Findings and limits, study-wide: The reported proportion of spike-specific TCRs targeting unmutated variant regions was nearly half. Clonal diversity was possibly underestimated; the donors were predominantly white British and more often female.

Clones were read by immunoSEQ multiplex PCR, and TCRdb kept only the in-frame ones, dropping some. The sample carries around 60,000 clones, about four fifths recorded once. This CDR3 has 14 residues. Trimming took off 5 bases at V and 0 bases at J, with 11 bases between the two ends. The germline gives CDR1 SNHLY, CDR2 FYNNEI. Comment on this clone: Its antigen is unknown.

This specimen was peripheral blood, taken 28 days after the second AZD1222 dose. The chain is built from TRBV2 and TRBJ2-7, with D tentatively TRBD1 (5 bases). This clonotype was obtained from an adult who received the AZD1222 COVID-19 vaccine. CDR3 sequence: CASSPRQSSYEQYF. CDR3 nucleotide sequence: TGTGCCAGCAGTCCAAGACAGAGCTCCTACGAGCAGTACTTC.